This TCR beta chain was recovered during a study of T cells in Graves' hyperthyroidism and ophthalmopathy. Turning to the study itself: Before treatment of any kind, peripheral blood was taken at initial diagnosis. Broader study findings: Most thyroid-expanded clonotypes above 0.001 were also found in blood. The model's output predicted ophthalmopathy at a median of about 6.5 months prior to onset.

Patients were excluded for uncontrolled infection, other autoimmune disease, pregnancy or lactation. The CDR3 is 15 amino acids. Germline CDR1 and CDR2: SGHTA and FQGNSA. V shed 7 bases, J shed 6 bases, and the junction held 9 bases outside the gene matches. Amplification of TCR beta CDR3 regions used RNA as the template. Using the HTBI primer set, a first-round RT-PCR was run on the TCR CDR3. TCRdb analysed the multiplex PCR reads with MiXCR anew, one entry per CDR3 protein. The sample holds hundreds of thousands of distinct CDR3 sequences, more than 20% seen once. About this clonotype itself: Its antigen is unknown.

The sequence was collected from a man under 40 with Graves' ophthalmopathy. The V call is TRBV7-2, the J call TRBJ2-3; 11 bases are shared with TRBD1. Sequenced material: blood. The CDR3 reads CASTFGDRGFDTQYF. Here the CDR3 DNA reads TGTGCCAGCACCTTCGGGGACAGGGGGTTCGATACGCAGTATTTT.